Presented here are 28 T cell receptor beta chains from one specimen sequenced in a study of Ad26.COV2.S vaccination and SARS-CoV-2 variants (dated by TCRdb to about 2021). To prepare the library, the immunoSEQ multiplex PCR assay was applied. Not all clones reach the TCRdb copy of this immuneACCESS table, which keeps in-frame sequences only. Checked studies attribute under half of the gap to unresolved V genes and leave the rest unexplained. This sample lists 250,000 or so clones; around 85% were detected once. The top ten clonotypes cover under 3% of the sample. The meaning of the sample's treatment or condition label: over 15 received Ad26.COV2.S at low or high dose, single or two shots; several received placebo; per-sample allocation not given. For vaccine and placebo recipients, the sequenced repertoires came from samples collected on day 63 after the first injection. The source was peripheral blood, collected in a trial of Ad26.COV2.S vaccine versus placebo. All receptors derive from a person between 18 and 65 years old who received the Ad26.COV2.S COVID-19 vaccine or a placebo.

This clone occurred once. This chain uses TRBV10-3 with TRBJ2-3, with 11 bases that match TRBD2. Per the germline V gene, CDR1 is ENHRY and CDR2 is SYGVKD. This CDR3 has 17 amino acids. Trimming cost V 4 bases and J 4 bases; bases outside gene matches: 10. The CDR3 nucleotides are TGTGCCATCAGTGGTTCGGGGGGACTAGCGGCCCCAGATACGCAGTATTTT. It codes for CAISGSGGLAAPDTQYF.

The chain is built from TRBV21-1 and TRBJ2-3; TRBD2 is the table's D call, not checked against the DNA. TRBV21-1 is listed as a pseudogene. The CDR3 sequence is 19 residues long. The CDR3 coding sequence is TGTGCCAGCAGCAAAGCAGGAATTTCGACTAGTTCGGAGGAAGATACGCAGTATTTT. Its protein is CASSKAGISTSSEEDTQYF.

The chain recombines TRBV19 with TRBJ2-2, with D perhaps TRBD1 (6 bases). Between the trimmed V and J ends, which lost 4 bases and 3 bases, there was a span of 12 bases. CDR1 and CDR2 (germline): LNHDA, SQIVND (reference sequence). The CDR3 runs to 15 residues. The chain's CDR3 is CASSNRVRYTGELFF. Here the CDR3 DNA reads TGTGCCAGTAGTAACAGGGTTAGGTACACCGGGGAGCTGTTTTTT.

CDR3 nucleotide sequence: TGTGCCAGTAGTACAGGAGACCTTGGGGAGACCCAGTACTTC. This translates into CASSTGDLGETQYF. The V call is TRBV19, the J call TRBJ2-5; D gene unclear. Trimming took off 4 bases at V and 5 bases at J, with 14 bases between the two ends. CDR1 is LNHDA and CDR2 is SQIVND in the germline V gene (reference sequence). The CDR3 consists of 14 residues.

The CDR3 protein is CASTGPRGRGRNEQYF. For the CDR3, the DNA is TGTGCCAGCACCGGACCCCGGGGGCGCGGGAGAAACGAGCAGTACTTC. J is TRBJ2-7 and V is TRBV7-9, with a tentative D call TRBD2 (7 bases). This CDR3 is built from 16 residues. In germline, CDR1 is SEHNR, CDR2 FQNEAQ (reference sequence). The V gene lost 7 bases and the J gene lost 5 bases, with 24 bases spanning the gap. The entire variable domain, with the rest obtained from reference TRBV7-9 and TRBJ2-7, is as follows: DTGVSQNPRHKITKRGQNVTFRCDPISEHNRLYWYRQTLGQGPEFLTYFQNEAQLEKSRLLSDRFSAERPKGSFSTLEIQRTEQGDSAMYLCASTGPRGRGRNEQYFGPGTRLTVT.

In its sample, this clone was seen once. The genes are TRBV9 and TRBJ2-5; maybe TRBD2 (8 bases). Trimming removed 4 bases at V and 5 bases at J, with 27 bases between. Germline V CDR1 and CDR2: SGDLS, YYNGEE. The CDR3 has 18 amino acids. The CDR3 nucleotides read TGTGCCAGCAGCCTCAGGGGGATTAGCGGGGCAAAACGGGAGACCCAGTACTTC. It yields the protein CASSLRGISGAKRETQYF.

Notes on this clone: At one end, the junction sequence differs from germline, possibly due to a read error. The chain carries TRBV9 and TRBJ2-1, with TRBD2 matching 14 bases. The germline V gene has CDR1 SGDLS and CDR2 YYNGEE. The CDR3 is 17 residues long. The DNA of the CDR3 is TGTGCCAGCAGTGTAGAATTGGGACTAGCGGGAGACGGGGGCCAGTTCTTC. It translates to CASSVELGLAGDGGQFF.

V is TRBV27 and J is TRBJ2-7, with D possibly TRBD2 on 6 matching bases. V lost 4 bases to trimming and J lost 5 bases, with 21 bases between them. CDR1 is MNHEY, CDR2 SMNVEV, per germline (reference sequence). The CDR3 extends over 16 amino acids. The CDR3 nucleotides are TGTGCCAGCAGTTCTCTACCCCACCCGGGACTGAACGAGCAGTACGTC. Translated, it gives CASSSLPHPGLNEQYV.

This clone was seen only a few times. V is TRBV5-1 and J is TRBJ2-3, with D tentatively TRBD2 (7 bases). V was shortened by 4 bases and J by 4 bases, with 22 bases between the two germline ends. CDR3 length: 17 amino acids. CDR1 SGHRS and CDR2 YFSETQ come from the germline V gene. The chain's CDR3 is CASSRMGGQVLADTQYF. The CDR3 bases are TGCGCCAGCAGCCGAATGGGGGGGCAGGTTCTAGCAGATACGCAGTATTTT. Complete variable domain (other parts from reference TRBV5-1 and TRBJ2-3): KAGVTQTPRYLIKTRGQQVTLSCSPISGHRSVSWYQQTPGQGLQFLFEYFSETQRNKGNFPGRFSGRQFSNSRSEMNVSTLELGDSALYLCASSRMGGQVLADTQYFGPGTRLTVL.

The chain links TRBV28 to TRBJ2-7; D may match TRBD1 or TRBD2 (6 bases each). The V end was cut by 7 bases, the J end by 3 bases, with 16 bases between. Per the germline V gene, CDR1 is MDHEN and CDR2 is SYDVKM. The length of the CDR3 is 14 residues. CDR3 bases: TGTGCCAGCAATAAGGGCAGGGGAGGCTACGAGCAGTACGTC. This codes for CASNKGRGGYEQYV.

This clone turned up a few times. The chain recombines TRBV27 with TRBJ2-7, with 10 bases matching TRBD1. This CDR3 is built from 18 residues. The V segment lost 3 bases and the J segment 4 bases; nucleotides outside the gene matches: 15. Germline V lookup: CDR1 MNHEY, CDR2 SMNVEV (reference sequence). The CDR3 nucleotides are TGTGCCAGCAGTTTTCGGGACAGGGGATCCAGAGCCGGGTACGAGCAGTACTTC. Translating it yields CASSFRDRGSRAGYEQYF.

Here the CDR3 reads CASSLHPGLTTDTQYF. The CDR3 DNA reads TGTGCCAGCAGCCTACACCCGGGACTTACCACAGATACGCAGTATTTT. V is TRBV9 and J is TRBJ2-3, with D perhaps matching TRBD2 (6 bases). Germline CDR1 is SGDLS and CDR2 is YYNGEE. Trimming took 4 bases from V and 2 from J, leaving 17 bases between them. This CDR3 has 16 residues. Drawing the rest from reference TRBV9 and TRBJ2-3, the complete variable domain is DSGVTQTPKHLITATGQRVTLRCSPRSGDLSVYWYQQSLDQGLQFLIQYYNGEERAKGNILERFSAQQFPDLHSELNLSSLELGDSALYFCASSLHPGLTTDTQYFGPGTRLTVL.

The chain couples TRBV27 to TRBJ2-7, with 8 nucleotides matching TRBD1. Trimming cost V 5 bases and J 4 bases; bases outside gene matches: 7. The CDR3 contains 14 residues. Germline V CDR1 and CDR2: MNHEY, SMNVEV (reference sequence). Written as DNA, the CDR3 is TGTGCCAGCAGTCCCGGACAGGGTGGGTACGAGCAGTACGTC. Protein product: CASSPGQGGYEQYV.

This chain uses TRBV18 with TRBJ1-3, with a tentative D call TRBD1 (5 bases). Per germline, CDR1 KGHSH and CDR2 LQKENI. CDR3 length: 16 residues. Trimming shortened V by 3 bases and J by 0 bases, and 12 bases separated the two germline ends. The CDR3 region has the DNA TGTGCCAGCTCACCGGGGACGCTCGACTCTGGAAACACCATATATTTT. This sequence encodes CASSPGTLDSGNTIYF.

This chain connects TRBV6-5 to TRBJ2-7; D gene uncertain. This CDR3 contains 13 residues. Trimming cost V 6 bases and J 1 base, with 10 bases left between them. Per germline, CDR1 MNHEY and CDR2 SVGAGI. CDR3 in DNA: TGTGCCAGCAGACCCTCTTTTTCCTACGAGCAGTACTTC. This sequence encodes CASRPSFSYEQYF.

This chain uses TRBV7-3 with TRBJ2-1, with TRBD2 matching 8 bases. The CDR3 extends over 15 amino acids. Germline V lookup: CDR1 SGHTA, CDR2 FQGTGA. Losses at the gene ends were 4 bases for V and 2 bases for J; bases not matched to a gene: 4. CDR3 loop: CASSSAGGPYNEQFF. DNA for the CDR3: TGTGCCAGCAGCTCCGCGGGGGGCCCCTACAATGAGCAGTTCTTC.

The gene calls are TRBV18 and TRBJ2-1; 11 bases agree with TRBD2. The CDR3 has 18 residues. Germline CDR1 and CDR2: KGHSH and LQKENI. Unmatched junction bases numbered 8, after V lost 4 bases and J lost 0 bases. CDR3 sequence (DNA): TGTGCCAGCTCACAAGCGTCTAGCGGGGGGCCCTCCTACAATGAGCAGTTCTTC. This gives the protein CASSQASSGGPSYNEQFF. The full variable domain, with the rest looked up from reference TRBV18 and TRBJ2-1, is NAGVMQNPRHLVRRRGQEARLRCSPMKGHSHVYWYRQLPEEGLKFMVYLQKENIIDESGMPKERFSAEFPKEGPSILRIQQVVRGDSAAYFCASSQASSGGPSYNEQFFGPGTRLTVL.

The CDR3 sequence: CASSFAGGQETQYF. CDR3 in DNA: TGTGCCAGCAGCTTTGCGGGGGGACAAGAGACCCAGTACTTC. This sequence joins TRBV16 and TRBJ2-5; TRBD2 agrees at 8 bases. The CDR3 contains 14 residues. In germline, CDR1 is KGHSY, CDR2 FQNENV. Trimming took 5 bases from V and 2 from J; bases not matched to a gene: 4.

This chain uses TRBV6-5 with TRBJ1-4; TRBD1 matches 7 bases. The V gene's germline CDR1 is MNHEY and CDR2 SVGAGI. The CDR3 extends over 15 amino acids. V lost 2 bases and J lost 5; bases outside the gene matches: 5. The CDR3 nucleotides read TGTGCCAGCAGTTACGAGGGACAGAAGAATGAAAAACTGTTTTTT. Encoded protein: CASSYEGQKNEKLFF.

V is TRBV2 and J is TRBJ1-4, with D unclear. CDR1 is SNHLY and CDR2 is FYNNEI in the germline V gene. This CDR3 comprises 15 residues. Trimming took off 4 bases at V and 8 bases at J, with 17 bases between the two ends. CDR3 sequence: CASSAYRLTAEKLFF. The CDR3 DNA reads as TGTGCCAGCAGTGCGTACCGACTGACGGCCGAAAAACTGTTTTTT.

The J gene is TRBJ2-5, the V gene TRBV6-6, with D perhaps TRBD1 (6 bases). The V gene's germline CDR1 is MNHNY and CDR2 SVGAGI (reference sequence). This CDR3 contains 13 residues. V was pared by 8 bases and J by 10 bases, with 20 bases between. DNA of the CDR3: TGTGCCAGCCGTCGCCACAGGGAGAGTGACCAGTACTTC. Amino acids: CASRRHRESDQYF.

The chain has TRBV4-2 and TRBJ1-2, with D possibly TRBD1 on 5 matching bases. V lost 1 base to trimming and J lost 6 bases, with 18 bases between them. The CDR3 has 16 residues. Germline-derived CDR1 and CDR2 are LGHNA and YNFKEQ. The CDR3 nucleotides are TGTGCCAGCAGCCAAGGGGGCGCGAGAACTTCTGATGGCTACACCTTC. Its protein is CASSQGGARTSDGYTF.

The chain recombines TRBV6-2 or TRBV6-3 with TRBJ1-5, with 7 bases that match TRBD1. Trimming took 5 bases from V and 7 from J; bases not matched to a gene: 8. Germline V gives CDR1 MNHEY, CDR2 SVGEGT. CDR3 size: 14 residues. The CDR3 nucleotides read TGTGCCAGCAGTCGACAGGGCGAAAGGCAGCCCCAGCATTTT. It yields the protein CASSRQGERQPQHF.

The chain links TRBV5-4 to TRBJ2-1, with 10 bases fitting TRBD2. CDR3 length: 17 amino acids. CDR1 is SGHNT, CDR2 YYREEE, per germline (reference sequence). The V segment lost 0 bases and the J segment 7 bases; nucleotides outside the gene matches: 10. CDR3 loop: CASSLAAVLAGRNEQFF. CDR3 DNA sequence: TGTGCCAGCAGCTTGGCAGCAGTACTAGCGGGAAGAAATGAGCAGTTCTTC. The complete variable domain, with remaining parts taken from reference TRBV5-4 and TRBJ2-1, reads ETGVTQSPTHLIKTRGQQVTLRCSSQSGHNTVSWYQQALGQGPQFIFQYYREEENGRGNFPPRFSGLQFPNYSSELNVNALELDDSALYLCASSLAAVLAGRNEQFFGPGTRLTVL.

V and J are TRBV6-5 and TRBJ2-4; unclear D gene. V lost 8 bases and J 4 bases, leaving 9 bases between the germline ends. This CDR3 contains 12 residues. Germline-derived CDR1 and CDR2 are MNHEY and SVGAGI. CDR3 nucleotides: TGTGCCAGCGGATATTCTAAAAACATTCAGTACTTC. Translating gives CASGYSKNIQYF.

The CDR3 loop reads CASSIRAGSTDTQYF. The CDR3 DNA reads as TGTGCCAGTAGTATTCGCGCAGGCAGCACAGATACGCAGTATTTT. This chain uses TRBV19 with TRBJ2-3; the D is unclear. This CDR3 contains 15 residues. Germline lookup yields CDR1 LNHDA and CDR2 SQIVND (reference sequence). Trimming removed 3 bases from V and 0 bases from J, with 10 bases in between.

The gene calls are TRBV7-2 and TRBJ2-7; 9 bases line up with TRBD2. The CDR3 sequence is 14 residues long. Germline CDR1 reads SGHTA; CDR2 reads FQGNSA. The V gene end was trimmed by 8 bases and the J gene end by 7 bases; junction bases not matched to a gene: 12. CDR3 amino acids: CASQSSGGPREQYF. As DNA, the CDR3 is TGTGCCAGCCAAAGCAGCGGGGGGCCCAGGGAGCAGTACTTC.

This clone was counted a single time. The chain links TRBV7-3 to TRBJ2-1, with D perhaps matching TRBD1 or TRBD2 (6 bases each). V shed 4 bases and J shed 4 bases, with 17 bases lying between them. Per the germline V gene, CDR1 is SGHTA and CDR2 is FQGTGA. CDR3 size: 16 residues. As DNA, the CDR3 is TGTGCCAGCAGCTCAACAGGGACTGGACTTTACAATGAGCAGTTCTTC. Protein: CASSSTGTGLYNEQFF.